This T cell receptor beta chain was sequenced for a study of beta chain features in type 1 diabetes. Broader study findings: Any HLA-type effect on TCRB rearrangement remained unresolved here. TCRB CDR3s from Type 1 diabetes patients were moderately but significantly shorter in all four CD4+ subsets.

Since all of the isolated RNA was reverse transcribed, expressed TCRB transcripts were what got sequenced. Method: immunoSEQ multiplex PCR; TCRdb's copy keeps in-frame clones and lacks some. The sample lists some 360,000 clones; 8.5% to 10% were seen once. A remark on this clone: What it recognizes is unknown.

Germline-derived CDR1 and CDR2 are LNHDA and SQIVND (reference sequence). The CDR3 is made up of 14 amino acids. Trimming removed 8 bases at V and 4 bases at J, with 18 bases between. The sequence derives from a man aged 25-45 years with type 1 diabetes. The sequencing sample was made of central memory CD4+ T cells from blood. The chain joins TRBV19 to TRBJ2-7, with D tentatively TRBD2 (5 bases). This chain's CDR3 is CASSYRGREYEQYF. The DNA of the CDR3 is TGTGCCAGTTCCTACAGAGGGCGAGAGTACGAGCAGTACTTC.